These T cell receptor beta chains were read from a single sample in a study of CD8 T cells in ankylosing spondylitis. TCRdb re-called the 5' RACE reads through MiXCR, storing one row per CDR3 protein. The sample gives 700,000 or so distinct CDR3 sequences, roughly 19% of which show up once; under 20% is in the top ten. The sample was blood, either unsorted or a sorted T cell fraction (not recorded which). The receptors were sampled from a male donor with ankylosing spondylitis. Both conserved end residues are part of each CDR3. The D gene is left open where the match is weak. Size is stated for part of the rows, as once, few or many counts, or as a class when the clone is expanded.

J gene: TRBJ2-7
clone size: once
V gene: TRBV30
D gene: -
CDR3 DNA: TGTGCCTGGAGTACTAGATCGCAGTACGAGCAGTACTTC
CDR3 protein: CAWSTRSQYEQYF

J gene: TRBJ2-2
clone size: few
V gene: TRBV20-1
D gene: -
CDR3 DNA: TGCAGTGGGGGGGACCAAAACACCGGGGAGCTGTTTTTT
CDR3 protein: CSGGDQNTGELFF

J gene: TRBJ2-5
clone size: few
V gene: TRBV7-2
D gene: TRBD2
CDR3 DNA: TGTGCCAGCAGCTGGGGTAGCGGGACTAACCAAGAGACCCAGTACTTC
CDR3 protein: CASSWGSGTNQETQYF

J gene: TRBJ2-1
clone size: -
V gene: TRBV29-1
D gene: TRBD2
CDR3 DNA: TGCAGCGTTGGGAGGTCGGGACTAGCGAAAAATGAGCAGTTCTTC
CDR3 protein: CSVGRSGLAKNEQFF

J gene: TRBJ1-5
clone size: few
V gene: TRBV15
D gene: -
CDR3 DNA: TGTGCCACCAGCGGTCGGGTGTCGAATCAGCCCCAGCATTTT
CDR3 protein: CATSGRVSNQPQHF

J gene: TRBJ2-3
clone size: -
V gene: TRBV15
D gene: TRBD2
CDR3 DNA: TGTGCCACCAGTACTAGCGGGTCCTCTAGCACAGATACGCAGTATTTT
CDR3 protein: CATSTSGSSSTDTQYF

J gene: TRBJ1-1
clone size: -
V gene: TRBV12-3/TRBV12-4
D gene: -
CDR3 DNA: TGTGCCAGCAGGCAGGGAGGGGGAGGCACTGAAGCTTTCTTT
CDR3 protein: CASRQGGGGTEAFF

J gene: TRBJ2-3
clone size: many
V gene: TRBV11-1
D gene: -
CDR3 DNA: TGTGCCAGCAGCTTAAGATCGAGCGGAACTAGCACAGATACGCAGTATTTT
CDR3 protein: CASSLRSSGTSTDTQYF

J gene: TRBJ2-7
clone size: -
V gene: TRBV7-9
D gene: -
CDR3 DNA: TGTGCCAGCAGCTTAGATCGGGACGATCCCTCCTACGAGCAGTACTTC
CDR3 protein: CASSLDRDDPSYEQYF

J gene: TRBJ2-7
clone size: -
V gene: TRBV20-1
D gene: TRBD2
CDR3 DNA: TGCAGTGCTAGACGCGGGACTAGCGGGAGTACACCAAGGTCCGAGCAGTACTTC
CDR3 protein: CSARRGTSGSTPRSEQYF

J gene: TRBJ1-2
clone size: -
V gene: TRBV11-2
D gene: TRBD1
CDR3 DNA: TGTGCCAGCAGCTACCTCCCGGGACAGGGACCAGACTACACCTTC
CDR3 protein: CASSYLPGQGPDYTF

J gene: TRBJ2-5
clone size: -
V gene: TRBV20-1
D gene: TRBD2
CDR3 DNA: TGCAGTGCTCGGACTAGCGGGACAGAGACCCAGTACTTC
CDR3 protein: CSARTSGTETQYF

J gene: TRBJ2-3
clone size: -
V gene: TRBV7-3
D gene: -
CDR3 DNA: TGTGCCAGCAGCTTTAGTGGCCCGGCAGATACGCAGTATTTT
CDR3 protein: CASSFSGPADTQYF

J gene: TRBJ1-1
clone size: -
V gene: TRBV10-3
D gene: -
CDR3 DNA: TGTGCCATCAGGAAACAGGCCCCGAACACTGAAGCTTTCTTT
CDR3 protein: CAIRKQAPNTEAFF

J gene: TRBJ1-2
clone size: -
V gene: TRBV4-2
D gene: -
CDR3 DNA: TGTGCCAGCAGCCAAGAGGGGGTCTATGGCTACACCTTC
CDR3 protein: CASSQEGVYGYTF

J gene: TRBJ2-5
clone size: many
V gene: TRBV20-1
D gene: -
CDR3 DNA: TGCAGTGTAGGGGGGTCCCGCCAAGAGACCCAGTACTTC
CDR3 protein: CSVGGSRQETQYF

J gene: TRBJ2-3
clone size: few
V gene: TRBV3-1
D gene: -
CDR3 DNA: TGTGCCAGCAGCCAAGGTTCGGGCACAGATACGCAGTATTTT
CDR3 protein: CASSQGSGTDTQYF